This T cell receptor beta chain was obtained from a study of cytomegalovirus exposure and HLA in healthy donors. Background on the study: The roughly 120 validation repertoires and the 650 to 850 first-cohort repertoires shared a platform, a later analysis reported.

The assay was immunoSEQ multiplex PCR, and TCRdb's table has in-frame clones only and misses some. Of about 170,000 clones listed, 80% to 90% are singletons. Unmatched junction bases numbered 8, after V lost 4 bases and J lost 4 bases. Germline lookup yields CDR1 SGDLS and CDR2 YYNGEE. This CDR3 region has 16 residues. On this clone: What it recognizes is unknown.

Study results and limitations: Both high specificity and high sensitivity reportedly marked the classifier's diagnosis of cytomegalovirus status.

This TCR derives from a woman under 30 in good health and CMV-seronegative. This chain links TRBV9 with TRBJ2-2; 9 positions agree with TRBD1. Sequencing used PBMCs. The CDR3 reads CASSPSGQGSTGELFF. CDR3 nucleotide sequence: TGTGCCAGCAGCCCTTCGGGACAGGGATCCACCGGGGAGCTGTTTTTT.